Below are 10 T cell receptor beta chains sequenced from a single sample in a study of T cells after yellow fever vaccination. Using its own MiXCR run on the 5' RACE reads, TCRdb lists one record per CDR3 protein. The data contain about 360,000 distinct CDR3 sequences, 6.2% of them seen just once; the ten biggest clones take up about 15%. The material was PBMCs, obtained 5 days after the yellow fever booster vaccination. The receptors here all came from a man aged 30 to 45 who received the YFV17D yellow fever vaccine.

The V gene is TRBV29-1, the J gene TRBJ2-1; D remains ambiguous. This CDR3 is built from 13 residues. The V end was cut by 0 bases, the J end by 7 bases, with 10 bases between. Germline-derived CDR1 and CDR2 are SQVTM and ANQGSEA. CDR3 sequence reads: CSVEDLNRNEQFF. DNA of the CDR3: TGCAGCGTTGAAGATCTTAACAGAAATGAGCAGTTCTTC.

The CDR3 DNA reads as TGTGCCAGCAGGAGACAGGCCCCCTACGAGCAGTACTTC. Residues: CASRRQAPYEQYF. The V call is TRBV28, the J call TRBJ2-7; D perhaps matches TRBD1 (6 bases). The CDR3 sequence is 13 residues long. Germline V CDR1 and CDR2: MDHEN, SYDVKM. V lost 6 bases and J lost 2, with 11 bases in between. Supplemented by reference TRBV28 and TRBJ2-7, the full variable domain reads DVKVTQSSRYLVKRTGEKVFLECVQDMDHENMFWYRQDPGLGLRLIYFSYDVKMKEKGDIPEGYSVSREKKERFSLILESASTNQTSMYLCASRRQAPYEQYFGPGTRLTVT.

This clonotype has ten or more counts. The chain employs TRBV18 and TRBJ2-7, with 8 bases that match TRBD1. CDR1 and CDR2 from the germline V gene are KGHSH and LQKENI. The ends lost 3 bases at V and 3 bases at J; junction bases unmatched: 4. The CDR3 is 14 residues long. The DNA for the CDR3 is TGTGCCAGCTCACCGCAGGGGGCCAACTACGAGCAGTACTTC. Translation: CASSPQGANYEQYF.

This clonotype has just a few counts. The DNA of the CDR3 is TGTGCCAGCAGTTACGGGCTAGCGGGAGTTGGAGCCTACGAGCAGTACTTC. This gives the protein CASSYGLAGVGAYEQYF. V and J are TRBV6-2 or TRBV6-3 and TRBJ2-7; 10 bases match TRBD2. Germline CDR1 and CDR2: MNHEY and SVGEGT. The V and J ends lost 2 bases and 2 bases, in that order; junction bases with no gene match: 9. This CDR3 has 17 residues.

This chain uses TRBV6-5 with TRBJ1-2; D possibly corresponds to TRBD1 (6 bases). The CDR3 is 14 residues long. Between the trimmed V and J ends, which lost 6 bases and 1 base, there was a span of 12 bases. Germline V gene lookup returns CDR1 MNHEY and CDR2 SVGAGI. CDR3 in amino acids: CASSPTGFNYGYTF. CDR3 nucleotides: TGTGCCAGCAGCCCGACAGGCTTTAACTATGGCTACACCTTC.

In this sample, this clonotype turned up a few times. V and J are TRBV12-3 or TRBV12-4 and TRBJ2-6; D unresolved. V was pared by 9 bases and J by 8 bases, with 8 bases between. CDR3 length: 11 residues. CDR3 DNA sequence: TGTGCCAGTCGATTGACCAACGTCCTGACTTTC. This codes for CASRLTNVLTF.

This clonotype has at least ten counts. The chain recombines TRBV7-2 with TRBJ2-3, with D tentatively TRBD2 (6 bases). V lost 0 bases and J lost 0, with 13 bases in between. The CDR3 has 17 amino acids. CDR1 and CDR2 (germline): SGHTA, FQGNSA. The CDR3 spells CASSLAGGALSTDTQYF. For the CDR3, the DNA is TGTGCCAGCAGCTTAGCGGGAGGTGCCTTAAGCACAGATACGCAGTATTTT.

This clonotype was counted between two and nine times. The J gene is TRBJ2-1, the V gene TRBV18; D ambiguous. CDR3 length: 15 residues. The V gene lost 3 bases and the J gene lost 6 bases, with 15 bases spanning the gap. Germline loops: CDR1 KGHSH, CDR2 LQKENI. CDR3 protein: CASSPRLSGTNEQFF. CDR3 nucleotide sequence: TGTGCCAGCTCACCTCGTCTCAGTGGTACCAATGAGCAGTTCTTC.

This clonotype has at least ten counts. The chain joins TRBV4-1 to TRBJ2-7, with TRBD2 matching 10 bases. V gave up 3 bases and J gave up 1 base; unmatched junction bases: 3. Germline CDR1 is MGHRA and CDR2 is YSYEKL. The CDR3 has 15 residues. CDR3 nucleotides: TGCGCCAGCAGCCATTTAGCGGGAGGATCCTACGAGCAGTACTTC. Protein sequence: CASSHLAGGSYEQYF.

This clonotype turned up a few times. This rearrangement joins TRBV18 to TRBJ2-3; tentative D call: TRBD2 (6 bases). From germline, CDR1 is KGHSH and CDR2 LQKENI. V lost 2 bases and J lost 1, with 13 bases in between. The CDR3 contains 16 residues. The DNA of the CDR3 is TGTGCCAGCTCACCATTCGGGAGTGTGGGCACAGATACGCAGTATTTT. Translating it yields CASSPFGSVGTDTQYF.